The text below deals with one TCR beta chain. The data derive from a study of blood T cell repertoires in COVID-19. Study at large: Sources were T cells, B-cell-depleted T cells, or PBMCs; the material itself was cDNA or gDNA.

Participants reported their clinical history, and cohort assignment relied on those reports. Exposed volunteers were people who met a COVID-19 case within 2 weeks before study entry. Deletions cut 5 bases from V and 1 base from J, with 26 bases between. The CDR3 loop spans 19 amino acids. The germline V gene encodes CDR1 SNHLY and CDR2 FYNNEI. As originally analysed: Nucleated cell number was recorded as an estimate derived from reference gene primer amplification. Sequenced by immunoSEQ multiplex PCR; TCRdb stores in-frame clones only, minus some. Clonal size and the V and J genes are those of that table, whereas D and trimming came from the DNA. Among roughly 220,000 clones listed, 90% were seen once.

This chain links TRBV2 with TRBJ2-5, with a weak D call TRBD1 (6 bases). The sample taken for sequencing was PBMCs or T cells enriched from blood (not recorded which). This TCR was recovered from a young man who had been exposed to COVID-19. The CDR3 DNA reads as TGTGCCAGCAGTTTTAGTCGACAGGACCTACGTAACCTCCAAGAGACCCAGTACTTC. Protein: CASSFSRQDLRNLQETQYF.